This record looks at one TCR beta chain sequence and its context. Its antigen is not known. The sample originates from a study of siplizumab effects on memory and regulatory T cells. Points from the study as a whole: Alloreactive CD4+ clones that could be mapped were on average about 64% Treg-derived with siplizumab, against about 28% in controls. Naive T cells were seen as more diverse than memory cells and as major alloresponse contributors. Unstimulated subsets contained matches for only a minor fraction of alloreactive clones.

Repertoires were generated with immunoSEQ multiplex PCR, while TCRdb's copy carries only in-frame clones and drops some. The repertoire holds approximately 120,000 clones, with just over 90% as singletons. The CDR3 consists of 15 residues. Germline V CDR1 and CDR2: MNHNS, SASEGT. Germline trimming cut 1 base from V and 5 bases from J; bases unmatched to any gene: 7. The sequence was collected from a human donor in good health. The sample was Tregs sorted from blood. The genes are TRBV6-1 and TRBJ1-2; TRBD1 matches 7 bases. CDR3 nucleotides: TGTGCCAGCAGTGAAGGGGCAGGGGGGTCTTATGGCTACACCTTC. This encodes CASSEGAGGSYGYTF.